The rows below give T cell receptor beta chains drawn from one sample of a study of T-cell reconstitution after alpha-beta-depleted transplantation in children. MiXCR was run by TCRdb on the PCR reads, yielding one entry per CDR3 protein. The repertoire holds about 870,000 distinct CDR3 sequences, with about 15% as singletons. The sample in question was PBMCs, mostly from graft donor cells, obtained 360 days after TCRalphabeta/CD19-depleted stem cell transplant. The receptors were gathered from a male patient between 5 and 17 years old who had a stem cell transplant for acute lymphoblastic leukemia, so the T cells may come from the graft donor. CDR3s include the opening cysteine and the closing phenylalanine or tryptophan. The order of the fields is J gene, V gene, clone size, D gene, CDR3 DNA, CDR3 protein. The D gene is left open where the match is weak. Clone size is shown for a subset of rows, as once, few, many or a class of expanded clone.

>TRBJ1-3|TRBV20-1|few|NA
TGCAGTGCCGCTGAGGCACCTGGAAACACCATATATTTT
CSAAEAPGNTIYF
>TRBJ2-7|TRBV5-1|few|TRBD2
TGCGCCAGCAGCCGAGAAGGGACTAGCGGGACTTTGGGCTCCTACGAGCAGTACTTC
CASSREGTSGTLGSYEQYF
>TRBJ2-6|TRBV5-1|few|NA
TGCGCCAGCAGCTTGGACGGGTTCTCTGGGGCCAACGTCCTGACTTTC
CASSLDGFSGANVLTF
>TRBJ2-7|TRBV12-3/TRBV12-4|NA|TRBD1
TGTGCCAGCAGTCTCAATGACAGGGGGCGGAAAGAGCAGTACTTC
CASSLNDRGRKEQYF
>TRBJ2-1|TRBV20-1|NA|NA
TGCAGTGCTAGTTACAGGCAAATCTACAATGAGCAGTTCTTC
CSASYRQIYNEQFF
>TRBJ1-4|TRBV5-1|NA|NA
TGCGCCAGCAGCTTTGGGACAAGTAGCGAAAAACTGTTTTTT
CASSFGTSSEKLFF
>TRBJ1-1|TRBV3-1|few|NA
TGTGCCAGCAGCCTCTTTTTCGACAGCCAGAACACTGAAGCTTTCTTT
CASSLFFDSQNTEAFF
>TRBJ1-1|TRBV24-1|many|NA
TGTGCCACCAAGGGTCTCTCGGGCACTGAAGCTTTCTTT
CATKGLSGTEAFF
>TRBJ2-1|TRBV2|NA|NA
TGTGCCAGCAGTGAGAGGGCTAATGAGCAGTTCTTC
CASSERANEQFF
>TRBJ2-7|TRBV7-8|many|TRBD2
TGTGCCAGCAGCTTACGCCCGGGACTAGTTAACGAGCAGTACTTC
CASSLRPGLVNEQYF
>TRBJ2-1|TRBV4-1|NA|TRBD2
TGCGCCAGCAGCCAAACTATAGAGACTAGCGGGAGTTGGGATGAGCAGTTCTTC
CASSQTIETSGSWDEQFF
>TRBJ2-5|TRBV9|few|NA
TGTGCCAGCAGCGCCGGGACGGAGGAGGGAAAGACCCAGTACTTC
CASSAGTEEGKTQYF
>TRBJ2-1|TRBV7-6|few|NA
TGTGCCAGCAGCTTAGGTCGATGGGTAGAGAGAGGAGACTACAATGAGCAGTTCTTC
CASSLGRWVERGDYNEQFF
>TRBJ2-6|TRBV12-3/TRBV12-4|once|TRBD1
TGTGCCAGCAGTCTGGGACAGGGGGCCAGATCTGGGGCCAACGTCCTGACTTTC
CASSLGQGARSGANVLTF
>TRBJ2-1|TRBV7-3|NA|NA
TGTGCCAGCAGCTTAATGTCCGCATCCAGCTCCTACAATGAGCAGTTCTTC
CASSLMSASSSYNEQFF
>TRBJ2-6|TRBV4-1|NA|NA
TGCGCCAGCAGCCAAGGGCCCTTTCTTAGCTCTGGGGCCAACGTCCTGACTTTC
CASSQGPFLSSGANVLTF
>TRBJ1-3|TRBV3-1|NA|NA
TGTGCCAGCAGCCAAGTTTACGTCTCTGGAAACACCATATATTTT
CASSQVYVSGNTIYF
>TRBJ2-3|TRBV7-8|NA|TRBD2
TGTGCCAGCAGCTTAGAAGCGGGGTTAGCGGGAGTGGCAGATACGCAGTATTTT
CASSLEAGLAGVADTQYF
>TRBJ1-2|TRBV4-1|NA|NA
TGCGCCAGCAGCCAAGTGGCGGGTGGCTACACCTTC
CASSQVAGGYTF
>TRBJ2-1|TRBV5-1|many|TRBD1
TGCGCCAGCAGCGGGACAGGGCCTTACAATGAGCAGTTCTTC
CASSGTGPYNEQFF
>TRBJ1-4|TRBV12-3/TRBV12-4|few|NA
TGTGCCAGCAGTCACGGGACCGAGGGTGAAAAACTGTTTTTT
CASSHGTEGEKLFF
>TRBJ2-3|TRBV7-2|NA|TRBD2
TGTGCCAGCAGCCCGAGACTAGCGGGAGGGCTGGCAGATACGCAGTATTTT
CASSPRLAGGLADTQYF
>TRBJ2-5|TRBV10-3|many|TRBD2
TGTGCCATCAGTGACCCGGCTTCCAAGCGGGAGGTCCTGGAGACCCAGTACTTC
CAISDPASKREVLETQYF
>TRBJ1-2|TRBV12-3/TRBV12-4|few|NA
TGTGCCAGCACCTTATTAGGGGGCTATGGCTACACCTTC
CASTLLGGYGYTF
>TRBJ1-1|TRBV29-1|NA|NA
TGCAGTGGACGGGACACTGAAGCTTTCTTT
CSGRDTEAFF
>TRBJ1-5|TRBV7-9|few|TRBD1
TGTGCCAGCAGCTTAGCTTTGACAGGGAATAGCAATCAGCCCCAGCATTTT
CASSLALTGNSNQPQHF
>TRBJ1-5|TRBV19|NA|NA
TGTGCCAGTAGTATGCGAAGGGGCAATCAGCCCCAGCATTTT
CASSMRRGNQPQHF
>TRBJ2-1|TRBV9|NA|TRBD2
TGTGCCAGCAGCGTAGAGCCTGGACTAGCGGGAGGGAGGAGTGAGCAGTTCTTC
CASSVEPGLAGGRSEQFF
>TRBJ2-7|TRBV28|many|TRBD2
TGTGCCAGCAGTTTATTTGGGGGACTAGCGGGAGTAAAGTACGAGCAGTACTTC
CASSLFGGLAGVKYEQYF
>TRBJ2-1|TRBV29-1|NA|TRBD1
TGCAGCATGGACAGGATTTACAATGAGCAGTTCTTC
CSMDRIYNEQFF
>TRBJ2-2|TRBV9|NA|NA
TGTGCCAGCAGCGTAGTGGCCCACACCGGGGAGCTGTTTTTT
CASSVVAHTGELFF
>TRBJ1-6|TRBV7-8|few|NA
TGTGCCAGCAGCTTACGAGGGGCGGGTCTTTGGGGTTCACCCCTCCACTTT
CASSLRGAGLWGSPLHF
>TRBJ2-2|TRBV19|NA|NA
TGTGCCAGCACACGGGGGTTCCGGGAGCTGTTTTTT
CASTRGFRELFF
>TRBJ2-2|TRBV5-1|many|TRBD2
TGCGCCAGCAGCGCTGACGGGACTAGAAGACCGAAGACCGGGGAGCTGTTTTTT
CASSADGTRRPKTGELFF
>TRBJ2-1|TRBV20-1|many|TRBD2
TGCAGTGTTAGCGGGAGAGGCAATGAGCAGTTCTTC
CSVSGRGNEQFF
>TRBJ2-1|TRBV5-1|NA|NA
TGCGCCAGCAGCTTGGGACTAGTTTATCCTAGCTTTAGCGCCTACAATGAGCAGTTCTTC
CASSLGLVYPSFSAYNEQFF
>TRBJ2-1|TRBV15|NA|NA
TGTGCCACCAGCAGAGATATAGCTAGCCTTTACAATGAGCAGTTCTTC
CATSRDIASLYNEQFF
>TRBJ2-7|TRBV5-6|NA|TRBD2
TGTGCCAGCACCTTGGGACTAGCGGGAAACGAGCAGTACTTC
CASTLGLAGNEQYF
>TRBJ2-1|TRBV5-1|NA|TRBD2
TGCGCCAGCAGACGCGGTCTAGCGGGAGAATACAATGAGCAGTTCTTC
CASRRGLAGEYNEQFF
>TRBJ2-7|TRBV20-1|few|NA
TGCAGTGCTGCGCTATCTACGAGGCAGTACTTC
CSAALSTRQYF
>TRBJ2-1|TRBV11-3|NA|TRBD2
TGTGCCAGCAGCTTGGGAGGGCCTAGCTCCTACAATGAGCAGTTCTTC
CASSLGGPSSYNEQFF
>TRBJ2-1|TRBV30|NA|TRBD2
TGTGCCTGGACCGGGTTGGGACTACCCCCCAATGAGCAGTTCTTC
CAWTGLGLPPNEQFF
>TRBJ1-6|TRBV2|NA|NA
TGTGCCAGCGGATTAGGGCCGATCTATAATTCACCCCTCCACTTT
CASGLGPIYNSPLHF
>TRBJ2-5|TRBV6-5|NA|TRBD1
TGTGCCAGCACCTGGAGCGGACAGGGGATTGAAGAGACCCAGTACTTC
CASTWSGQGIEETQYF
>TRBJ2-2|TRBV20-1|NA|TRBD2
TGCAGTGCTAGGACGACTAGCTGGGAGCTGTTTTTT
CSARTTSWELFF
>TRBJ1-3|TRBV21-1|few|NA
TGTGCCAGCAGCAGGCTCCGGTGCTCTGATATCCCCTCTGGAAACACCATATATTTT
CASSRLRCSDIPSGNTIYF